The 30 T cell receptor beta chains below were found in one sample sequenced in a study of blood T cell repertoires in COVID-19. Data came from immunoSEQ multiplex PCR; TCRdb stores just in-frame clones and leaves some out. The table records fewer than 130,000 clones, more than 60% of them present only once. Input material: peripheral blood. The receptors derive from a man aged 65 to 85 with active or convalescent COVID-19.

This rearrangement joins TRBV15 to TRBJ1-4, with 7 positions matching TRBD1. Germline CDR1 and CDR2: LNHNV and YYDKDF (reference sequence). The CDR3 length is 14 residues. Losses at the gene ends were 4 bases for V and 8 bases for J; bases not matched to a gene: 7. This chain's CDR3 is CATSTNQGGEKLFF. The CDR3, as DNA: TGTGCCACCAGCACTAACCAGGGGGGCGAAAAACTGTTTTTT.

This rearrangement joins TRBV6-2 or TRBV6-3 to TRBJ2-2, with 7 bases that match TRBD2. The germline CDR1 and CDR2 sequences are MNHEY and SVGEGT. The junction had 9 bases not matched to a gene; V was cut back by 2 bases and J by 6 bases. CDR3 size: 16 residues. The CDR3 loop reads CASSYGGGPVAGELFF. The CDR3 coding sequence is TGTGCCAGCAGTTACGGGGGAGGGCCGGTTGCCGGGGAGCTGTTTTTT.

The chain is built from TRBV5-1 and TRBJ2-1, with 9 positions matching TRBD1. In germline, CDR1 is SGHRS, CDR2 YFSETQ. V lost 3 bases to trimming and J lost 7 bases; unmatched junction nucleotides: 5. CDR3 length: 14 residues. The CDR3 spells CASSYDRGSNEQFF. In DNA, the CDR3 is TGCGCCAGCAGCTACGACAGGGGGTCGAATGAGCAGTTCTTC.

This chain connects TRBV29-1 to TRBJ2-1; possible D gene TRBD2, 6 bases. Germline CDR1 and CDR2: SQVTM and ANQGSEA. Between the trimmed V and J ends, which lost 5 bases and 8 bases, there was a span of 19 bases. The CDR3 is 14 residues long. CDR3 sequence: CSVTPGSVDHEQFF. The CDR3 bases are TGCAGCGTTACACCCGGGAGCGTAGACCATGAGCAGTTCTTC.

This clone was found a few times. The J gene is TRBJ1-1, the V gene TRBV10-1; 7 nucleotides match TRBD1. This CDR3 comprises 13 residues. Trimming cost V 5 bases and J 1 base; bases outside gene matches: 1. CDR1 and CDR2 from the germline V gene are WNHNN and SYGVQD (reference sequence). This CDR3 is CASSRTGNTEAFF. The CDR3 bases are TGCGCCAGCAGTAGGACAGGGAACACTGAAGCTTTCTTT.

The V and J genes are TRBV7-9 and TRBJ1-1, with a tentative D call TRBD1 (5 bases). The CDR3 has 13 amino acids. Trimming stripped 2 bases from V and 5 bases from J, with 9 bases between. Per the germline V gene, CDR1 is SEHNR and CDR2 is FQNEAQ (reference sequence). CDR3 DNA sequence: TGTGCCAGCAGCTTATCACGGGGGACTGAAGCTTTCTTT. This gives the protein CASSLSRGTEAFF.

The V gene is TRBV7-3, the J gene TRBJ1-6, with 8 nucleotides matching TRBD1. The trim removed 1 base at V and 7 bases at J, leaving 0 bases unmatched. The CDR3 contains 14 residues. Germline V gene lookup returns CDR1 SGHTA and CDR2 FQGTGA. The CDR3 coding sequence is TGTGCCAGCAGCTTAAACAGGGGGAATTCACCCCTCCACTTT. It encodes CASSLNRGNSPLHF.

This clone was counted a single time. The CDR3 here is CATVLVQETQYF. In nucleotides, the CDR3 is TGTGCCACCGTCCTAGTTCAAGAGACCCAGTACTTC. The V call is TRBV15, the J call TRBJ2-5; no reliable D call. CDR3 size: 12 residues. The V and J ends lost 8 bases and 2 bases respectively, with 9 bases between them. The germline CDR1 and CDR2 sequences are LNHNV and YYDKDF (reference sequence).

The chain uses TRBV7-3 and TRBJ2-7; D is possibly TRBD1 (6 bases). CDR3 length equals 15 residues. V gave up 2 bases and J gave up 4 bases, with 15 bases separating them. Germline values: CDR1 SGHTA, CDR2 FQGTGA. CDR3 DNA: TGTGCCAGCAGCTTATACGGTCAGGGGATGTACGAGCAGTACTTC. Protein sequence: CASSLYGQGMYEQYF.

The V gene is TRBV6-4, the J gene TRBJ1-1, with D unresolved. The CDR3 is made up of 13 amino acids. The ends were cut back, 2 bases at V and 1 base at J, with 5 bases in the middle. Germline CDR1 and CDR2: MRHNA and SNTAGT. CDR3 residues: CASSDQSNTEAFF. The CDR3, as DNA: TGTGCCAGCAGTGACCAGTCGAACACTGAAGCTTTCTTT.

V and J are TRBV5-1 and TRBJ1-1; D perhaps matches TRBD1 (5 bases). The CDR3 loop spans 16 amino acids. Per germline, CDR1 SGHRS and CDR2 YFSETQ. The V gene lost 2 bases and the J gene lost 1 base, with 15 bases spanning the gap. CDR3 region: CASSFLGRQSNTEAFF. For the CDR3, the DNA is TGCGCCAGCAGCTTCCTCGGTCGACAGTCGAACACTGAAGCTTTCTTT.

The chain couples TRBV11-2 to TRBJ1-1; the match to TRBD1 covers 7 bases. Germline V gives CDR1 SGHAT, CDR2 FQNNGV. CDR3 length: 15 amino acids. Trimming at V came to 3 bases and at J to 1 base, leaving 5 bases not matched to a gene. The CDR3 is CASSLLGTANTEAFF. The CDR3 DNA reads as TGTGCCAGCAGCTTGCTCGGGACAGCGAACACTGAAGCTTTCTTT.

The chain recombines TRBV18 with TRBJ2-5, with 7 bases matching TRBD1. Germline V gene lookup returns CDR1 KGHSH and CDR2 LQKENI. The CDR3 loop spans 13 amino acids. Losses at the gene ends were 4 bases for V and 5 bases for J; bases not matched to a gene: 4. In nucleotides, the CDR3 is TGTGCCAGCTCACAGGGGGCTGGTGAGACCCAGTACTTC. This translates into CASSQGAGETQYF.

The rearrangement links TRBV19 to TRBJ1-4, with TRBD1 identical over 12 bases. Germline V gives CDR1 LNHDA, CDR2 SQIVND (reference sequence). The CDR3 has 17 amino acids. J gave up 3 bases and V 6 bases, and 8 bases lay outside the gene matches. CDR3 in amino acids: CASRTPGQGAANEKLFF. Written as DNA, the CDR3 is TGTGCCAGTAGGACCCCGGGACAGGGGGCTGCTAATGAAAAACTGTTTTTT.

The chain employs TRBV6-5 and TRBJ1-1; 7 bases agree with TRBD1. The CDR3 is 14 residues long. Germline-derived CDR1 and CDR2 are MNHEY and SVGAGI. V trimming: 6 bases; J trimming: 9 bases; junction bases outside the gene matches: 13. CDR3 nucleotides: TGTGCCAGCAGAGAGGCCGGGACAGCGCCAAAAGCTTTCTTT. The encoded protein is CASREAGTAPKAFF.

Only one count was recorded for this clone. V and J are TRBV2 and TRBJ2-5, with D possibly being TRBD2 (5 bases). The CDR3 covers 13 residues. V lost 2 bases and J lost 4, with 8 bases in between. Germline CDR1 reads SNHLY; CDR2 reads FYNNEI. The CDR3 region is CASSETGSETQYF. The CDR3 nucleotides read TGTGCCAGCAGTGAAACGGGGTCAGAGACCCAGTACTTC. The full variable domain, in which reference TRBV2 and TRBJ2-5 provide the parts outside the CDR3, is EPEVTQTPSHQVTQMGQEVILRCVPISNHLYFYWYRQILGQKVEFLVSFYNNEISEKSEIFDDQFSVERPDGSNFTLKIRSTKLEDSAMYFCASSETGSETQYFGPGTRLLVL.

The rearrangement uses TRBV6-2 or TRBV6-3 and TRBJ1-5; TRBD1 matches at 10 bases. V gave up 4 bases and J gave up 2 bases; unmatched junction bases: 8. The CDR3 consists of 17 residues. Looked up from germline, CDR1 is MNHEY and CDR2 is SVGEGT. The CDR3 nucleotides are TGTGCCAGCAGTTCTCCCCGGACAGGGGGACGCAATCAGCCCCAGCATTTT. Amino acid sequence: CASSSPRTGGRNQPQHF.

The chain has TRBV21-1 and TRBJ2-2; TRBD2, the table's D call, lacks a check against the DNA. TRBV21-1 has pseudogene status. This CDR3 spans 17 amino acids. The CDR3 region has the DNA TGTGCCAGCAGCAAACTGTTTCGGGGTCCCATCACCGGGGAGCTGTTTTTT. As protein: CASSKLFRGPITGELFF.

J is TRBJ2-1 and V is TRBV2; no clear D. This CDR3 has 11 residues. V was trimmed by 6 bases and J by 5 bases, leaving 5 bases between them. CDR1 is SNHLY and CDR2 is FYNNEI in the germline V gene. The CDR3 loop reads CASSRNNEQFF. CDR3 DNA sequence: TGTGCCAGCAGCAGAAACAATGAGCAGTTCTTC.

This clone turned up a few times. This sequence joins TRBV3-1 (or the pseudogene TRBV3-2) and TRBJ2-1, with 9 positions matching TRBD1. V lost 10 bases and J lost 4; bases outside the gene matches: 14. CDR3 size: 16 residues. CDR1 is LGHDT and CDR2 is YNNKEL in the germline V gene (reference sequence). The CDR3 nucleotides are TGTGCCACCTGGGTAGACGGGGACAGGGAGTACAATGAGCAGTTCTTC. This codes for CATWVDGDREYNEQFF.

V is TRBV6-2 or TRBV6-3 and J is TRBJ2-3; D is ambiguous. V lost 2 bases to trimming and J lost 0 bases, with 12 bases between them. The CDR3 runs 16 residues. Germline lookup yields CDR1 MNHEY and CDR2 SVGEGT. CDR3 amino acids: CASSYDMAASTDTQYF. The DNA of the CDR3 is TGTGCCAGCAGTTACGATATGGCGGCTAGCACAGATACGCAGTATTTT.

The chain combines TRBV28 with TRBJ2-5, with 8 bases aligning to TRBD2. Germline CDR1 is MDHEN and CDR2 is SYDVKM. Germline trimming cut 6 bases from V and 5 bases from J; bases unmatched to any gene: 11. The CDR3 is 15 amino acids. CDR3 loop: CASRKRAGEGETQYF. CDR3 bases: TGTGCCAGCAGAAAAAGAGCGGGAGAGGGTGAGACCCAGTACTTC.

This clone was observed a handful of times. This sequence joins TRBV7-9 and TRBJ1-6; D is undetermined. V was cut by 5 bases and J by 7 bases, with 6 bases left in between. The CDR3 spans 12 residues. CDR1 SEHNR and CDR2 FQNEAQ come from the germline V gene (reference sequence). In nucleotides, the CDR3 is TGTGCCAGCAGCGATAGAAATTCACCCCTCCACTTT. Translating gives CASSDRNSPLHF.

The chain carries TRBV7-8 and TRBJ2-1; 7 bases agree with TRBD2. This CDR3 is built from 16 residues. V was clipped by 1 base and J by 4 bases; unmatched bases: 7. CDR1 and CDR2 (germline): SGHVS, FQNEAQ. CDR3: CASSLGETSVYNEQFF. In DNA form, the CDR3 reads TGTGCCAGCAGCTTAGGGGAAACTAGCGTGTACAATGAGCAGTTCTTC.

This clone has a handful of counts. The chain combines TRBV28 with TRBJ1-5; 8 bases are shared with TRBD1. Trimming cost V 6 bases and J 3 bases; bases outside gene matches: 13. The CDR3 runs 17 residues. Germline V gives CDR1 MDHEN, CDR2 SYDVKM. CDR3 bases: TGTGCCAGCAGACCCCTCGGTGGACAGGGCTTCAATCAGCCCCAGCATTTT. Protein: CASRPLGGQGFNQPQHF.

This rearrangement joins TRBV7-3 to TRBJ2-5; 9 bases are shared with TRBD1. The CDR3 is 16 residues long. V lost 5 bases and J lost 5; bases outside the gene matches: 12. Germline V lookup: CDR1 SGHTA, CDR2 FQGTGA. Here the CDR3 reads CASSRDYRGRGETQYF. The CDR3 DNA is TGTGCCAGCAGCCGTGACTACAGGGGGCGAGGGGAGACCCAGTACTTC. The whole variable domain, filled in from reference TRBV7-3 and TRBJ2-5, reads GAGVSQTPSNKVTEKGKYVELRCDPISGHTALYWYRQSLGQGPEFLIYFQGTGAADDSGLPNDRFFAVRPEGSVSTLKIQRTERGDSAVYLCASSRDYRGRGETQYFGPGTRLLVL.

The J gene is TRBJ2-3, the V gene TRBV7-2; D is perhaps TRBD2 (7 bases). V lost 1 base and J lost 5, with 13 bases in between. This CDR3 has 15 amino acids. Germline V gives CDR1 SGHTA, CDR2 FQGNSA. CDR3 amino acids: CASSLGGGAEDTQYF. As DNA, the CDR3 is TGTGCCAGCAGCTTAGGTGGGGGGGCCGAAGATACGCAGTATTTT.

This chain connects TRBV7-3 to TRBJ1-1; 9 bases map to TRBD1. Germline lookup yields CDR1 SGHTA and CDR2 FQGTGA. With V trimmed by 3 bases and J by 3 bases, 2 bases remained unmatched. CDR3 size: 14 residues. The CDR3 loop is CASSLTGGDTEAFF. The CDR3, as DNA: TGTGCCAGCAGCTTGACAGGGGGAGACACTGAAGCTTTCTTT.

The chain links TRBV6-1 to TRBJ1-1; 7 bases map to TRBD1. Germline V gene data show CDR1 as MNHNS and CDR2 as SASEGT. The CDR3 runs to 15 residues. The V segment lost 1 base and the J segment 3 bases; nucleotides outside the gene matches: 5. The CDR3 nucleotides are TGTGCCAGCAGTGAAGTCACAGGGGCCTACACTGAAGCTTTCTTT. Translated, it gives CASSEVTGAYTEAFF.

The chain's CDR3 is CAISAGGTPSTDTQYF. CDR3 bases: TGTGCCATCAGTGCCGGGGGGACCCCTAGCACAGATACGCAGTATTTT. The V and J genes are TRBV10-3 and TRBJ2-3; 7 bases line up with TRBD2. Germline assignment: CDR1 ENHRY and CDR2 SYGVKD. The CDR3 totals 16 residues. V lost 4 bases and J lost 0; bases outside the gene matches: 7.